The entry that follows covers one T cell receptor (beta chain) sequence. Its antigen is still unknown. The repertoire was sequenced with immunoSEQ multiplex PCR; TCRdb's copy has only in-frame clones and lacks some. The sample lists 40,000 to 45,000 clones, roughly 96% seen once, with around 0.53% in the top ten. The data were taken from a study of graft-versus-host responses after intestinal transplantation. Study overall: Grafts were multivisceral, liver-intestinal, or isolated intestinal. Study-wide points: Detected in recipient marrow were GvH clones, some of which were first observed in ileum or blood.

This CDR3 has 15 residues. Trimming left V 3 bases short and J 5 bases short, with 13 bases between. Germline assignment: CDR1 SGHVS and CDR2 FNYEAQ. The rearrangement links TRBV7-6 to TRBJ2-2; TRBD2 is a possible D gene (6 bases). The sequencing used unstimulated CD8+ T cells sorted from spleen or lymph node cells, collected before transplant. This receptor was taken from a human donor who was the organ donor for an intestinal transplant. The CDR3 region is CASSFRRGGTGELFF. The CDR3 DNA sequence: TGTGCCAGCAGCTTCAGGAGGGGCGGAACCGGGGAGCTGTTTTTT.